These 13 T cell receptor beta chains came from one sample sequenced in a study of blood T cell repertoires in COVID-19. TCRdb keeps only in-frame clones here, not all; method: immunoSEQ multiplex PCR. The repertoire holds a few hundred thousand clones, with more than 85% as singletons. The sequenced material came from PBMCs or T cells enriched from blood (not recorded which). These receptors were collected from a woman aged 30 to 39 who had recovered from COVID-19.

The chain has TRBV28 and TRBJ1-2, with TRBD1 as a possible D gene (5 bases). Germline loops: CDR1 MDHEN, CDR2 SYDVKM. This CDR3 is built from 15 residues. V was clipped by 4 bases and J by 2 bases, with 14 bases between them. The CDR3 is CASSWGGAGNYGYTF. The CDR3 DNA follows: TGTGCCAGCAGTTGGGGTGGTGCAGGGAACTATGGCTACACCTTC.

The V and J genes are TRBV7-9 and TRBJ2-7; 8 nucleotides line up with TRBD2. The CDR3 length is 13 residues. V shed 5 bases, J shed 7 bases, and the junction held 7 bases outside the gene matches. Germline V gene sequence: CDR1 SEHNR, CDR2 FQNEAQ (reference sequence). CDR3 coding DNA: TGTGCCAGCAGCCCACAACGGGGGGGGGAGCAGTACTTC. As protein: CASSPQRGGEQYF.

V is TRBV5-4 and J is TRBJ2-5; 8 bases are shared with TRBD2. The junction had 10 bases not matched to a gene; V was cut back by 4 bases and J by 5 bases. The germline CDR1 and CDR2 sequences are SGHNT and YYREEE (reference sequence). This CDR3 contains 15 residues. CDR3 DNA sequence: TGTGCCAGCAGCCCGGATGGCGGGAGGAGGGAGACCCAGTACTTC. It codes for CASSPDGGRRETQYF.

The gene calls are TRBV11-3 and TRBJ1-1; D gene ambiguous. V was shortened by 5 bases and J by 2 bases, with 12 bases between the two germline ends. The CDR3 covers 14 residues. Germline V gene sequence: CDR1 SGHNT, CDR2 YENEEA. CDR3 sequence reads: CASSRRTDNTEAFF. The CDR3 nucleotides read TGTGCCAGCAGCCGGAGGACTGATAACACTGAAGCTTTCTTT.

This sequence joins TRBV7-2 and TRBJ1-3; the D gene is possibly TRBD1 (5 bases). This CDR3 has 14 amino acids. Germline CDR1 and CDR2: SGHTA and FQGNSA. Between the trimmed V and J ends, which lost 1 base and 4 bases, there was a span of 8 bases. CDR3 protein: CASSLGTTGNTIYF. The CDR3 coding sequence is TGTGCCAGCAGCTTAGGGACAACGGGAAACACCATATATTTT.

The chain has TRBV29-1 and TRBJ2-3; TRBD1 aligns across 9 bases. Germline V CDR1 and CDR2: SQVTM, ANQGSEA. This CDR3 region has 16 residues. J gave up 1 base and V 5 bases, and 10 bases lay outside the gene matches. The CDR3: CSVSGQGFDGTDTQYF. In nucleotides, the CDR3 is TGCAGCGTTTCCGGACAGGGGTTTGACGGCACAGATACGCAGTATTTT.

The rearrangement links TRBV4-3 to TRBJ1-5, with no clear D. Germline values: CDR1 LGHNA, CDR2 YSLEER. This CDR3 spans 16 amino acids. Trimming pared 0 bases from V and 5 bases from J, leaving 14 bases between. The CDR3 DNA follows: TGCGCCAGCAGCCAAGATCAATTAGGCGGATATCAGCCCCAGCATTTT. This codes for CASSQDQLGGYQPQHF.

V usage is TRBV11-2 and J usage is TRBJ2-7, with D hard to call. Germline V lookup: CDR1 SGHAT, CDR2 FQNNGV. The V gene lost 1 base and the J gene lost 8 bases, with 6 bases spanning the gap. The CDR3 spans 11 residues. Here the CDR3 reads CASSLGSKQYF. Here the CDR3 DNA reads TGTGCCAGCAGCTTAGGTAGCAAGCAGTACTTC.

The rearrangement links TRBV10-3 to TRBJ2-7; D is perhaps TRBD2 (5 bases). In germline, CDR1 is ENHRY, CDR2 SYGVKD. CDR3 size: 14 residues. Trimming left V 0 bases short and J 2 bases short, with 8 bases between. CDR3 DNA: TGTGCCATCAGTGAGTCGGAGGCAGCCTACGAGCAGTACTTC. Translating it yields CAISESEAAYEQYF.

The chain is built from TRBV27 and TRBJ2-2; 7 bases line up with TRBD2. The CDR3 runs to 15 residues. Unmatched junction bases numbered 7, after V lost 5 bases and J lost 4 bases. Germline CDR1 is MNHEY and CDR2 is SMNVEV (reference sequence). The CDR3 region has the DNA TGTGCCAGCAGTCCGAGGACGGGAGGCACCGGGGAGCTGTTTTTT. This translates into CASSPRTGGTGELFF.

This rearrangement joins TRBV9 to TRBJ2-5; TRBD2 agrees at 7 bases. The CDR3 is 14 residues long. The trim removed 2 bases at V and 2 bases at J, leaving 3 bases unmatched. Germline V CDR1 and CDR2: SGDLS, YYNGEE. As DNA, the CDR3 is TGTGCCAGCAGCGTCTTCGGGGGGCAAGAGACCCAGTACTTC. Translated, it gives CASSVFGGQETQYF. Full variable domain (remainder filled in from reference TRBV9 and TRBJ2-5): DSGVTQTPKHLITATGQRVTLRCSPRSGDLSVYWYQQSLDQGLQFLIQYYNGEERAKGNILERFSAQQFPDLHSELNLSSLELGDSALYFCASSVFGGQETQYFGPGTRLLVL.

The V gene is TRBV7-2, the J gene TRBJ1-2; TRBD1 matches at 7 bases. The germline V gene encodes CDR1 SGHTA and CDR2 FQGNSA. J was trimmed by 6 bases and V by 5 bases; bases with no gene match: 3. The CDR3 is 12 residues long. This CDR3 is CASSRDSHGYTF. The CDR3 DNA reads as TGTGCCAGCAGCCGGGACAGTCATGGCTACACCTTC.

V and J are TRBV19 and TRBJ2-7; TRBD1 aligns across 9 bases. Germline assignment: CDR1 LNHDA and CDR2 SQIVND (reference sequence). The ends lost 3 bases at V and 2 bases at J; junction bases unmatched: 2. This CDR3 has 14 amino acids. The CDR3 coding sequence is TGTGCCAGTAGTATCGGACAGGGGACCTACGAGCAGTACTTC. It translates to CASSIGQGTYEQYF.